The T cell receptor beta chain described here comes from a study of beta chain bispecific antibodies for T cell cancers (dated by TCRdb to the early 2020s). Regarding the complete study: Healthy donor T cells were cocultured with T cell leukemia lines and bispecific antibodies, and TRBV sequencing of the surviving cells was then used to measure how much each TRBV family was depleted. Surface TRBV12 (TRBV12-3) was expressed on Jurkat cells, and surface TRBV5-5 was expressed on HPB-ALL cells.

CDR1 and CDR2, looked up from the germline V gene, are SGDLS and YYNGEE. The CDR3, cysteine through phenylalanine, is 15 amino acids long. Left in the record is the CDR3 DNA by itself, 45 bases read in frame from the first base. The germline ends are 14 bases apart after V is trimmed by 4 bases and J by 2 bases. The paper's findings and limits, for the study overall: Each sequenced sample mixed leukemia cell line cells with normal T cells, and most targeted TRBV signal came from the leukemia cells rather than normal T cells. Cross-reactivity of the anti-TRBV5-5 antibody with TRBV5-6 was attributed to high sequence similarity between the two genes.

T cells were expanded from blood mononuclear cells with anti-CD3 antibody OKT3 or CD3/CD28 Dynabeads for approximately 3 days. The culture conditions for expanded T cells were RPMI 1640 plus 10% fetal bovine serum, recombinant human IL-2 (100 IU/ml) and IL-7 (about 5 ng/ml). Each coculture contained about 50,000 normal T cells, about 50,000 target cells and bispecific antibody in about 92 ul and was incubated for about 16 hours at 37 degrees C. Every bispecific antibody was made of two single-chain variable fragments, expressed in a single-chain diabody format carrying a His tag. The effector T cells were obtained from healthy human donors, with peripheral blood mononuclear cells isolated from leukapheresis samples by Ficoll density gradient centrifugation. Libraries incorporated unique molecular identifier barcodes, which were used to quantify clonotypes. Qiagen AllPrep DNA/RNA Micro kits were used to isolate total RNA, and an Agilent TapeStation was used to check RNA quality. TCR beta libraries were constructed by 5' RACE, in which cDNA synthesis was followed by two PCR steps with TCR beta constant-region gene-specific primers. TCR beta libraries were sequenced on an Illumina MiSeq platform. In the source study's methods: MIGEC, MiXCR and VDJtools were used to process the reads. Clonotype frequency was computed as the clonotype's share of unique molecular identifiers among all unique molecular identifiers in the sample. Any TRBV gene that IMGT lists as a pseudogene or open reading frame, and is therefore nonfunctional, such as TRBV1, TRBV12-1 and TRBV21, was left out. Starting from the raw public reads, TCRdb applied fastp trimming at Q25, assembled clones with MiXCR and retained in-frame beta chains. CDR3 protein sequences are deduplicated, and each keeps its most common genes and DNA. TCRdb's processing, not the authors' own work, is the source of the V and J calls. Counted in this sample were about 17,000 distinct CDR3 sequences; about 2.2% of them appeared once. The ten largest clonotypes hold 6.9% of the sample.

Remarks on this clonotype: Its antigen is still unknown. Base quality data are lacking; no much larger clone is found one base away.

Recombination joined TRBV9 with TRBJ2-3; TRBD1 is possibly the D segment (6 matching bases). This sequence was found in a human donor in good health. Some clones in this sample may be carry-over from other donors' samples. The material sequenced was healthy donor T cells cultured with leukemia cells. The nucleotides read TGTGCCAGCAGCCCTAGGACAGTCCCCACAGATACGCAGTATTTT. The resulting protein is CASSPRTVPTDTQYF.